This T cell receptor (beta chain) appears in the sequencing data of a study of shared clonotypes between healthy human individuals. About the research overall: Contributing individuals were two females and a few males aged 18 to 49. The study, taken as a whole, reports: A small donor pool kept down the genetic and exposure-history diversity that was represented.

The data were produced by immunoSEQ multiplex PCR, yet TCRdb's version contains in-frame clones alone and is incomplete. The data hold around 620,000 clones, with 85% to 95% observed a single time. The CDR3 is made up of 14 amino acids. The germline gives CDR1 SGHDT, CDR2 YYEEEE. The ends were cut back, 3 bases at V and 4 bases at J, with 8 bases in the middle. Worth noting for this clone: The antigen is not known.

In the naive CD8 group, cells lacked CD45RO and were positively selected for CCR7, so terminally differentiated effector memory CD45RA+ cells were left out. Material: naive CD8+ T cells sorted from blood. The sequence was obtained from a woman aged 25 to 39 in good health. V and J are TRBV5-6 and TRBJ2-6; D gene ambiguous. The CDR3 DNA is TGTGCCAGCAGCTGGGGAAGCGGGGCCAACGTCCTGACTTTC. Translating it yields CASSWGSGANVLTF.